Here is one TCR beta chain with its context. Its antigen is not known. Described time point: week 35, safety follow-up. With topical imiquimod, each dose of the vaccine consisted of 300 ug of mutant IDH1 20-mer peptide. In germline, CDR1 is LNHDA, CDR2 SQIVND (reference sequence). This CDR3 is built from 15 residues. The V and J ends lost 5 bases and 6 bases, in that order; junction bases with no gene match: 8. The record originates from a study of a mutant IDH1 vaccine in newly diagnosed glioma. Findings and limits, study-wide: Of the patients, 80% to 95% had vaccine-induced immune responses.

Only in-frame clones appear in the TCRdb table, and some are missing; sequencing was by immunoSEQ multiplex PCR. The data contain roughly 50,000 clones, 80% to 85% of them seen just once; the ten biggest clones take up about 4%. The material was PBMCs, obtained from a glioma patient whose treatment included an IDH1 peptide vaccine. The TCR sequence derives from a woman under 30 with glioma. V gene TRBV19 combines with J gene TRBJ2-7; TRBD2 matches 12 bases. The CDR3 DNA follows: TGTGCCAGTAGTCTAGCGGGAGGGCCCGGGGGCGAGCAGTACTTC. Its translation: CASSLAGGPGGEQYF.